This TCR beta chain was recovered during a study of T cell therapy after organ transplantation. Study-wide background: Therapy products were autologous CMV-specific T cells, peptide-expanded for about two weeks. Short-term post-therapy samples: blood collected 4 to 8 weeks after completing therapy. Study conclusions and caveats: Minimal repertoire change after therapy followed marked pretherapy expansions in nonresponders. Confounding by concurrent antirejection or antiviral medications was not assessed.

Clones were read by immunoSEQ multiplex PCR, and TCRdb kept only the in-frame ones, dropping some. The sample has nearly 20,000 clones; about four fifths are singletons. The V end was cut by 1 base, the J end by 4 bases, with 10 bases between. Germline V gives CDR1 SGHVS, CDR2 FNYEAQ. The CDR3 is 14 amino acids. The time point is: 4-8 weeks after completion of therapy. Remarks on this clone: As yet, its antigen is unknown.

The chain couples TRBV7-6 to TRBJ1-1, with D possibly TRBD1 on 5 matching bases. The source was CD8+ T cells from blood, collected after autologous CMV-specific T cell therapy. This clonotype was obtained from a human patient who had received a solid organ transplant and had CMV disease. Some T cells here may be from the graft donor. In DNA, the CDR3 is TGTGCCAGCAGCTTAGAAGGAGGGGTCACTGAAGCTTTCTTT. Translating it yields CASSLEGGVTEAFF.